This T cell receptor beta chain is from a study of beta chain features in type 1 diabetes. What was sequenced were expressed TCRB transcripts, since all of the isolated RNA had been reverse transcribed. TCRdb keeps only in-frame clones here, not all; method: immunoSEQ multiplex PCR. The sample includes approximately 340,000 clones, about 15% of them seen just once. From germline, CDR1 is SGHVS and CDR2 FQNEAQ. V shed 1 base and J 4 bases; nucleotides not matched to a gene: 4. CDR3 length: 15 amino acids. Populations obtained by sorting all exceeded 98% purity. General study results and limits: There was a moderate but significant shortening of TCRB CDR3s in all four CD4+ subsets of Type 1 diabetes patients.

This clone turned up a few times. What it binds is unknown. The sequence was obtained from a woman aged 18-29 years in good health. The chain recombines TRBV7-8 with TRBJ1-2, with 9 bases that match TRBD1. Material for sequencing was naive CD4+ T cells from blood. The CDR3 DNA is TGTGCCAGCAGCTTAGGGGACAGGGCGCGCTATGGCTACACCTTC. Protein: CASSLGDRARYGYTF.